This TCR beta chain originates from a study of blood T cell repertoires in COVID-19. Study context: The samples span acute and convalescent COVID-19 from the United States, Italy and Spain.

The table came from immunoSEQ multiplex PCR; TCRdb's copy has only in-frame clones and leaves some out. The sample consists of approximately 250,000 clones, around 87% of them appearing once. Patients of the Seattle cohort, enrolled during active infection, were followed longitudinally. CDR1 and CDR2 from the germline V gene are PRHDT and FYEKMQ (reference sequence). The V and J ends lost 0 bases and 0 bases respectively, with 12 bases between them. The CDR3 sequence is 16 residues long. The TCR comes from a woman aged 55-70 years with COVID-19, enrolled during active disease. The sequenced material came from peripheral blood. The V call is TRBV13, the J call TRBJ2-7; D might be TRBD1 (6 bases). The CDR3 coding sequence is TGTGCCAGCAGCTTAGGGCTAACAGGGAGCTCCTACGAGCAGTACTTC. Amino acid sequence: CASSLGLTGSSYEQYF.